Below are 4 T cell receptor beta chains sequenced from a single sample in a study of early T cells in non-severe SARS-CoV-2 infection. MiXCR was run by TCRdb on the 5' RACE reads, yielding one entry per CDR3 protein. The sample shows more than 20,000 distinct CDR3 sequences, 4.5% to 7% of them seen only once. Sequenced: whole blood. The receptors originated from an adult who was a healthcare worker with PCR-confirmed SARS-CoV-2 infection or an uninfected control (not recorded which).

The rearrangement uses TRBV5-1 and TRBJ1-4, with a possible D match to TRBD1 (5 bases). V was trimmed by 4 bases and J by 6 bases, leaving 16 bases between them. The CDR3 runs 15 residues. From germline, CDR1 is SGHRS and CDR2 YFSETQ. CDR3 amino acids: CASSGGTGGDEKLFF. The CDR3, as DNA: TGCGCCAGCAGCGGGGGGACCGGAGGTGATGAAAAACTGTTTTTT.

This clonotype was counted at least ten times. This chain joins TRBV20-1 and TRBJ1-1; 12 positions match TRBD1. CDR3 size: 13 residues. Germline assignment: CDR1 DFQATT and CDR2 SNEGSKA (reference sequence). CDR3 nucleotides: TGCAGCGCCCCGGGACAGGGGGCCTCTGAAGCTTTCTTT. This sequence encodes CSAPGQGASEAFF.

Only a few counts were recorded for this clonotype. The rearrangement uses TRBV21-1 and TRBJ1-1; TRBD1, the table's D call, was not compared with the DNA. TRBV21-1 is a pseudogene segment. CDR3 length: 17 amino acids. CDR3 sequence (DNA): TGTGCCAGCACCAGTCCGGGACAGGGGCTTGGGAACACTGAAGCTTTCTTT. It translates to CASTSPGQGLGNTEAFF.

This clonotype was detected many times. This CDR3 is CASSSSDRGNIQYF. CDR3 DNA: TGTGCCAGCAGTTCGAGCGACAGAGGGAACATTCAGTACTTC. The rearrangement links TRBV28 to TRBJ2-4, with D perhaps given as TRBD1 or TRBD2 (5 bases each). There are 14 residues in the CDR3. CDR1 and CDR2 from the germline V gene are MDHEN and SYDVKM. The V end was cut by 4 bases, the J end by 7 bases, with 14 bases between.